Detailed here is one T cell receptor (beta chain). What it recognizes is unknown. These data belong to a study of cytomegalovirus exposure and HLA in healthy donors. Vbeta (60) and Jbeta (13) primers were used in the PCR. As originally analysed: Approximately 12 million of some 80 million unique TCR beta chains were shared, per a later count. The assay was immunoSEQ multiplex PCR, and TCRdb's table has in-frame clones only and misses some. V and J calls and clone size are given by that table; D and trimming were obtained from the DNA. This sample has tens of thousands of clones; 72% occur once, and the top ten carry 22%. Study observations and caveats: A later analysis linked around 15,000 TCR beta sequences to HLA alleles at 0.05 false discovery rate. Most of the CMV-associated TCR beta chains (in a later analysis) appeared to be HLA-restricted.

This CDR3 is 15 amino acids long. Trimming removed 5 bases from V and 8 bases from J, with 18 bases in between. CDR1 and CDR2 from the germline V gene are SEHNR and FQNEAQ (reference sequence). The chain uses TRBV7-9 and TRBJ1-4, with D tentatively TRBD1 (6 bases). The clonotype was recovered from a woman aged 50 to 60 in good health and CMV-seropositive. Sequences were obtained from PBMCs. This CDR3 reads CASSHPAGQSEKLFF. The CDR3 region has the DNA TGTGCCAGCAGCCACCCGGCCGGACAGTCCGAAAAACTGTTTTTT.